The clone carrying this TCR beta chain has at least ten counts. Its cognate antigen is unknown. This specimen belongs to a study of T cells in Graves' hyperthyroidism and ophthalmopathy. General study points: A 13 V-J signature model discriminated ophthalmopathy versus stable hyperthyroidism. Blood also held most thyroid clonotypes expanded beyond 0.001.

V lost 6 bases and J lost 0; bases outside the gene matches: 9. Germline CDR1 is SNHLY and CDR2 is FYNNEI. The length of the CDR3 is 17 residues. The source material, RNA transcripts, was used to amplify TCR beta CDR3 regions. The HTBI primer set was used in a first-round RT-PCR of the TCR CDR3. Each CDR3 protein is one row after TCRdb ran MiXCR on the multiplex PCR reads. The sample consists of fewer than 700,000 distinct CDR3 sequences, around 15% of them appearing once. Extraction of PBMCs used 8.5 to 10 ml of fresh peripheral blood. The sequence was obtained from a woman aged 25 to 39 with Graves' hyperthyroidism. What was sequenced was blood. This chain connects TRBV2 to TRBJ1-4; TRBD1 matches 8 bases. CDR3 amino acids: CASRRSTGGATNEKLFF. The CDR3 DNA follows: TGTGCCAGCAGGCGTAGCACAGGGGGTGCAACTAATGAAAAACTGTTTTTT.